This TCR beta chain was sequenced for a study of blood T cell dynamics during melanoma immunotherapy. The time point was: pre-treatment baseline. Clones were sequenced by immunoSEQ multiplex PCR, and TCRdb holds only the in-frame ones, with some missing. This sample carries 10,000 or so clones, approximately 85% of them seen once, and the ten largest clones take around 15%. V lost 6 bases to trimming and J lost 3 bases, with 14 bases between them. CDR1 is SGHNT, CDR2 YENEEA, per germline. The CDR3 has 14 residues. This TCR derives from a human donor with melanoma. The chain joins TRBV11-3 to TRBJ2-5, with a weak D call TRBD2 (5 bases). The specimen comprised blood, sampled from a patient treated with checkpoint blockade. This chain's CDR3 is CASSPTLREETQYF. The CDR3 DNA reads as TGTGCCAGCAGTCCAACACTGAGGGAAGAGACCCAGTACTTC.